Below are 23 T cell receptor beta chains sequenced from a single sample in a study of blood T cell repertoires in COVID-19. Libraries were prepared by immunoSEQ multiplex PCR; TCRdb keeps only in-frame clonotypes and omits some of them. The sample consists of around 320,000 clones, roughly 90% of them appearing once. Input material: PBMCs or T cells enriched from blood (not recorded which). These receptors all come from a young woman with acute COVID-19.

The rearrangement joins TRBV6-5 to TRBJ1-2; 9 positions match TRBD1. Germline V CDR1 and CDR2: MNHEY, SVGAGI. With V trimmed by 4 bases and J by 8 bases, 11 bases remained unmatched. This CDR3 is built from 15 residues. This CDR3 reads CASSWSDRGVSGYTF. DNA of the CDR3: TGTGCCAGCAGTTGGTCGGACAGGGGAGTTTCGGGCTACACCTTC.

Only a few counts were recorded for this clone. The gene calls are TRBV3-1 (or the pseudogene TRBV3-2) and TRBJ1-2; maybe TRBD1 (5 bases). This CDR3 comprises 12 residues. V shed 10 bases and J shed 8 bases, with 17 bases lying between them. Germline V gene lookup returns CDR1 LGHDT and CDR2 YNNKEL (reference sequence). The CDR3 protein is CATGRGGRGYTF. The CDR3 region has the DNA TGTGCCACCGGACGGGGGGGACGGGGCTACACCTTC.

The chain links TRBV3-1 (or the pseudogene TRBV3-2) to TRBJ1-1, with 7 bases lining up with TRBD1. CDR1 and CDR2 (germline): LGHDT, YNNKEL (reference sequence). The CDR3 extends over 14 amino acids. The V and J ends lost 4 bases and 1 base, in that order; junction bases with no gene match: 3. The CDR3 coding sequence is TGTGCCAGCAGCCTCGGGACAGCGAACACTGAAGCTTTCTTT. It codes for CASSLGTANTEAFF.

This clone was detected once. J is TRBJ2-7 and V is TRBV15, with 11 bases lining up with TRBD1. This CDR3 region has 17 residues. V was pared by 5 bases and J by 1 base, with 10 bases of the junction left unmatched. Germline lookup yields CDR1 LNHNV and CDR2 YYDKDF (reference sequence). DNA for the CDR3: TGTGCCACCAGCGGGAACCCGGGACAGGGGGGATCCTACGAGCAGTACTTC. Protein sequence: CATSGNPGQGGSYEQYF. The full variable domain, with the rest looked up from reference TRBV15 and TRBJ2-7, is DAMVIQNPRYQVTQFGKPVTLSCSQTLNHNVMYWYQQKSSQAPKLLFHYYDKDFNNEADTPDNFQSRRPNTSFCFLDIRSPGLGDTAMYLCATSGNPGQGGSYEQYFGPGTRLTVT.

The chain has TRBV6-5 and TRBJ2-7; 13 bases align to TRBD2. J was trimmed by 5 bases and V by 8 bases; bases with no gene match: 6. The CDR3 is 14 residues long. Per the germline V gene, CDR1 is MNHEY and CDR2 is SVGAGI. The CDR3 region has the DNA TGTGCCAGCGGGGGACTAGCGGGACGGGACGAGCAGTACTTC. Protein sequence: CASGGLAGRDEQYF.

The chain carries TRBV9 and TRBJ2-3; the match to TRBD2 covers 7 bases. V was clipped by 0 bases and J by 3 bases; unmatched bases: 7. The V gene's germline CDR1 is SGDLS and CDR2 YYNGEE. CDR3 length: 16 amino acids. The CDR3 DNA follows: TGTGCCAGCAGCGTAGTGGGCGGGGAGGGAACAGATACGCAGTATTTT. Encoded protein: CASSVVGGEGTDTQYF.

J is TRBJ2-3 and V is TRBV7-3; 8 bases align to TRBD2. This CDR3 comprises 16 residues. The germline CDR1 and CDR2 sequences are SGHTA and FQGTGA. V gave up 5 bases and J gave up 4 bases; unmatched junction bases: 11. The DNA of the CDR3 is TGTGCCAGCAGCCATCCAGCGGGAGAGGCCTCAGATACGCAGTATTTT. Protein product: CASSHPAGEASDTQYF.

The chain employs TRBV5-1 and TRBJ2-1; possible D gene TRBD1, 6 bases. V was trimmed by 0 bases and J by 5 bases, leaving 9 bases between them. The germline V gene encodes CDR1 SGHRS and CDR2 YFSETQ. This CDR3 comprises 14 residues. DNA of the CDR3: TGCGCCAGCAGCTTGGTCCCAGGGGACAATGAGCAGTTCTTC. Encoded protein: CASSLVPGDNEQFF.

The chain has TRBV7-6 and TRBJ1-3; unclear D gene. The germline V and J ends were trimmed by 0 bases and 4 bases, with 10 bases remaining between them. Looked up from germline, CDR1 is SGHVS and CDR2 is FNYEAQ. The CDR3 totals 15 residues. CDR3: CASSLAHGPGNTIYF. The CDR3 region has the DNA TGTGCCAGCAGCTTAGCGCACGGTCCCGGAAACACCATATATTTT.

The rearrangement joins TRBV18 to TRBJ1-2; D is ambiguous. In germline, CDR1 is KGHSH, CDR2 LQKENI. The CDR3 has 12 amino acids. Trimming stripped 1 base from V and 8 bases from J, with 8 bases between. CDR3 residues: CASSPRGGGYTF. In DNA, the CDR3 is TGTGCCAGCTCACCACGGGGAGGCGGCTACACCTTC.

This chain links TRBV5-6 with TRBJ1-2; D is uncertain. V dropped 0 bases and J dropped 0 bases, with 9 bases sitting between them. The CDR3 has 15 residues. In germline, CDR1 is SGHDT, CDR2 YYEEEE. CDR3 nucleotide sequence: TGTGCCAGCAGCTTGGGACATACAGCTAACTATGGCTACACCTTC. Encoded protein: CASSLGHTANYGYTF. Variable domain in full (rest from reference TRBV5-6 and TRBJ1-2): DAGVTQSPTHLIKTRGQQVTLRCSPKSGHDTVSWYQQALGQGPQFIFQYYEEEERQRGNFPDRFSGHQFPNYSSELNVNALLLGDSALYLCASSLGHTANYGYTFGSGTRLTVV.

The rearrangement links TRBV2 to TRBJ2-3; 11 bases are shared with TRBD2. Germline lookup yields CDR1 SNHLY and CDR2 FYNNEI. The CDR3 is 16 amino acids. Trimming cost V 6 bases and J 3 bases; bases outside gene matches: 8. The CDR3 nucleotides are TGTGCCAGCAGGGGGGGACTAGCGGAGGGAACAGATACGCAGTATTTT. Translating gives CASRGGLAEGTDTQYF.

The chain joins TRBV27 to TRBJ1-2, with a weak D call TRBD1 (6 bases). The CDR3 spans 16 residues. Germline CDR1 MNHEY, CDR2 SMNVEV (reference sequence). The V end was cut by 6 bases, the J end by 5 bases, with 22 bases between. CDR3 residues: CASRTTGQGLSYGYTF. CDR3 coding DNA: TGTGCCAGCAGAACCACTGGTCAGGGGTTGAGTTATGGCTACACCTTC.

The genes are TRBV28 and TRBJ1-5; no clear D. The CDR3 extends over 14 amino acids. V lost 6 bases and J lost 16, with 25 bases in between. The germline gives CDR1 MDHEN, CDR2 SYDVKM. The CDR3 here is CASRVTEGISPPHF. The DNA for the CDR3 is TGTGCCAGCAGGGTAACAGAGGGAATCAGCCCCCCCCATTTT. Complete variable domain (other parts from reference TRBV28 and TRBJ1-5): DVKVTQSSRYLVKRTGEKVFLECVQDMDHENMFWYRQDPGLGLRLIYFSYDVKMKEKGDIPEGYSVSREKKERFSLILESASTNQTSMYLCASRVTEGISPPHFGDGTRLSIL.

This sequence joins TRBV10-3 and TRBJ2-1; 9 nucleotides match TRBD1. The CDR3 has 13 amino acids. Per germline, CDR1 ENHRY and CDR2 SYGVKD. Trimming at V came to 10 bases and at J to 6 bases, leaving 7 bases not matched to a gene. The CDR3 here is CASGTGFGNEQFF. The CDR3 DNA sequence: TGTGCCAGCGGGACAGGGTTTGGCAATGAGCAGTTCTTC.

V usage is TRBV9 and J usage is TRBJ2-3; TRBD2 matches 10 bases. CDR1 SGDLS and CDR2 YYNGEE come from the germline V gene. Losses at the gene ends were 3 bases for V and 3 bases for J; bases not matched to a gene: 10. This CDR3 is built from 17 residues. The CDR3 bases are TGTGCCAGCAGCGCTTCCCTAGCGGGAGTTGGAACAGATACGCAGTATTTT. Translation gives CASSASLAGVGTDTQYF.

The chain joins TRBV27 to TRBJ2-5; TRBD2 might be the D (6 bases). The CDR3 is 15 residues long. Trimming stripped 6 bases from V and 4 bases from J, with 18 bases between. The germline V gene encodes CDR1 MNHEY and CDR2 SMNVEV (reference sequence). The CDR3 reads CASSTLAGNSETQYF. The DNA of the CDR3 is TGTGCCAGCAGCACACTAGCCGGTAATTCAGAGACCCAGTACTTC.

This sequence joins TRBV2 and TRBJ1-1; 8 nucleotides align to TRBD1. The germline gives CDR1 SNHLY, CDR2 FYNNEI. The junction had 12 bases not matched to a gene; V was cut back by 5 bases and J by 10 bases. The CDR3 is 14 residues long. CDR3 sequence (DNA): TGTGCCAGCAGTCCGGGGACAGGCTCCAGGTCAGCTTTCTTT. It encodes CASSPGTGSRSAFF.

This sequence joins TRBV14 and TRBJ1-1; D is undetermined. The CDR3 length is 15 residues. Germline assignment: CDR1 SGHDN and CDR2 FVKESK. The V end was cut by 6 bases, the J end by 1 base, with 15 bases between. The CDR3 reads CASRERTEPNTEAFF. The DNA of the CDR3 is TGTGCCAGCAGGGAACGAACAGAACCGAACACTGAAGCTTTCTTT. The full variable domain, rest sourced from reference TRBV14 and TRBJ1-1, is EAGVTQFPSHSVIEKGQTVTLRCDPISGHDNLYWYRRVMGKEIKFLLHFVKESKQDESGMPNNRFLAERTGGTYSTLKVQPAELEDSGVYFCASRERTEPNTEAFFGQGTRLTVV.

The V call is TRBV7-9, the J call TRBJ1-1, with unresolved D. The V end was cut by 5 bases, the J end by 8 bases, with 6 bases between. This CDR3 has 10 residues. Germline CDR1 and CDR2: SEHNR and FQNEAQ (reference sequence). The DNA of the CDR3 is TGTGCCAGCAGCCCTAGGGAAGCTTTCTTT. Amino acids: CASSPREAFF.

The chain recombines TRBV5-5 with TRBJ2-1; 14 nucleotides align to TRBD2. CDR1 and CDR2 (germline): SGHKS, YYEKEE (reference sequence). V dropped 0 bases and J dropped 6; count of bases not matched to a gene: 5. The CDR3 is made up of 17 amino acids. CDR3 nucleotide sequence: TGTGCCAGCAGCTTGGGGTGGGGGACTAGCGGGAGCAATGAGCAGTTCTTC. Translation: CASSLGWGTSGSNEQFF. The entire variable domain, with the rest obtained from reference TRBV5-5 and TRBJ2-1, is as follows: DAGVTQSPTHLIKTRGQQVTLRCSPISGHKSVSWYQQVLGQGPQFIFQYYEKEERGRGNFPDRFSARQFPNYSSELNVNALLLGDSALYLCASSLGWGTSGSNEQFFGPGTRLTVL.

There are a few counts of this clone. The chain is built from TRBV2 and TRBJ2-5, with D possibly being TRBD1 (6 bases). Germline assignment: CDR1 SNHLY and CDR2 FYNNEI. Deletions cut 8 bases from V and 4 bases from J, with 20 bases between. The CDR3 is made up of 15 amino acids. The CDR3 is CASRGQILGGETQYF. The CDR3 DNA is TGTGCCAGCCGAGGACAGATCTTAGGGGGAGAGACCCAGTACTTC.

The chain links TRBV30 to TRBJ1-6; 7 nucleotides align to TRBD1. Germline V gene lookup returns CDR1 GTSNPN and CDR2 SVGIG (reference sequence). Trimming removed 5 bases from V and 6 bases from J; junction bases left unmatched: 7. The CDR3 runs 14 residues. The CDR3 region is CAWETGTANSPLHF. The DNA of the CDR3 is TGTGCCTGGGAGACCGGGACAGCTAATTCACCCCTCCACTTT. The full variable domain, rest sourced from reference TRBV30 and TRBJ1-6, is SQTIHQWPATLVQPVGSPLSLECTVEGTSNPNLYWYRQAAGRGLQLLFYSVGIGQISSEVPQNLSASRPQDRQFILSSKKLLLSDSGFYLCAWETGTANSPLHFGNGTRLTVT.